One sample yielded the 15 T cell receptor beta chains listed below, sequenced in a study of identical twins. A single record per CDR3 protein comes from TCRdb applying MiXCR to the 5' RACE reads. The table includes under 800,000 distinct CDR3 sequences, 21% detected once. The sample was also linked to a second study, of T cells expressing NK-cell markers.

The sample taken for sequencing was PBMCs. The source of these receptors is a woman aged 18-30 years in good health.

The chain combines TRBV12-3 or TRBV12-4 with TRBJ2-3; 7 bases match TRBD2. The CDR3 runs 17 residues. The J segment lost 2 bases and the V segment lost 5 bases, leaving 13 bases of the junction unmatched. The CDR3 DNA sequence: TGTGCCAGCAGTCCCTGGGACTACCAGCTCGACACAGATACGCAGTATTTT. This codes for CASSPWDYQLDTDTQYF.

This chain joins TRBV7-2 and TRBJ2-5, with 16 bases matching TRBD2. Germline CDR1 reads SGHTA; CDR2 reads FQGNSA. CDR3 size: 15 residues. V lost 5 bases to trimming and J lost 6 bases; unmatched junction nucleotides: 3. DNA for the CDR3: TGTGCCAGCAGCACGGGACTAGCGGGGGGGAAGACCCAGTACTTC. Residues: CASSTGLAGGKTQYF.

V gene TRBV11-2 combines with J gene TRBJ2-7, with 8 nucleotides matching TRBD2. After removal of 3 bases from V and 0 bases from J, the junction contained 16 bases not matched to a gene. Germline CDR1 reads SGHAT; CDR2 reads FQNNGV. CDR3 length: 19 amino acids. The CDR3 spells CASSFPSGREAYSSYEQYF. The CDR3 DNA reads TGTGCCAGCAGCTTTCCCTCGGGGCGGGAGGCCTACAGCTCCTACGAGCAGTACTTC.

CDR3 coding DNA: TGTGCCAGCACCCCCGGGACTCCTGCCTACAATGAGCAGTTCTTC. Its translation: CASTPGTPAYNEQFF. This chain connects TRBV6-1 to TRBJ2-1; possible D gene TRBD2, 6 bases. CDR1 and CDR2 from the germline V gene are MNHNS and SASEGT. This CDR3 is 15 amino acids long. V dropped 7 bases and J dropped 2 bases, with 15 bases sitting between them.

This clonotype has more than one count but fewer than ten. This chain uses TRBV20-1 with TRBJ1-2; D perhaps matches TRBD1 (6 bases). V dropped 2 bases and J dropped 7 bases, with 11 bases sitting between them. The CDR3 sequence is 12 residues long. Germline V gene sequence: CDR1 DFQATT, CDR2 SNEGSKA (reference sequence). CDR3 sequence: CSARRGAGGYTF. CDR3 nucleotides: TGCAGTGCTAGAAGGGGGGCTGGTGGCTACACCTTC.

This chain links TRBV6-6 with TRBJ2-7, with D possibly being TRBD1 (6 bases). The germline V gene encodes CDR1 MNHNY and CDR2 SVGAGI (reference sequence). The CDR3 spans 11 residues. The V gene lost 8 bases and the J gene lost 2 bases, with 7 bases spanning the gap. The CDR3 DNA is TGTGCCAGCGCAGGGGCCTACGAGCAGTACTTC. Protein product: CASAGAYEQYF.

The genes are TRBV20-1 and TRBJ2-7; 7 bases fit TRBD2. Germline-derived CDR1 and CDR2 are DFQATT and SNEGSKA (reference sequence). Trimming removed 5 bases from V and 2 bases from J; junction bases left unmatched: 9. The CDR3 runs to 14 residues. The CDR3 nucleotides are TGCAGTGCTCTTATAGCGGGCTTAACCTACGAGCAGTACTTC. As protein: CSALIAGLTYEQYF.

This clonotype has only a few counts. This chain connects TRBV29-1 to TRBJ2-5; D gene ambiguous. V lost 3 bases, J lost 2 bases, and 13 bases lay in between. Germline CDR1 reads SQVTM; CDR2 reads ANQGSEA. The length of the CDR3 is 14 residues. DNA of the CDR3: TGCAGCGTTGATTTCCCAGGAACTCAAGAGACCCAGTACTTC. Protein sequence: CSVDFPGTQETQYF. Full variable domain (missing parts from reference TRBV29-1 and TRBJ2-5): SAVISQKPSRDICQRGTSLTIQCQVDSQVTMMFWYRQQPGQSLTLIATANQGSEATYESGFVIDKFPISRPNLTFSTLTVSNMSPEDSSIYLCSVDFPGTQETQYFGPGTRLLVL.

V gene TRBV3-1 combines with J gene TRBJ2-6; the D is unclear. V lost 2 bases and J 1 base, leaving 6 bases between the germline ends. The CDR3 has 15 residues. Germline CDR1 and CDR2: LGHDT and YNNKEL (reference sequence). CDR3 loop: CASSQFSSGANVLTF. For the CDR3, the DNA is TGTGCCAGCAGCCAATTTTCATCTGGGGCCAACGTCCTGACTTTC. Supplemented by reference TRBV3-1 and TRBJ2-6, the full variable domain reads DTAVSQTPKYLVTQMGNDKSIKCEQNLGHDTMYWYKQDSKKFLKIMFSYNNKELIINETVPNRFSPKSPDKAHLNLHINSLELGDSAVYFCASSQFSSGANVLTFGAGSRLTVL.

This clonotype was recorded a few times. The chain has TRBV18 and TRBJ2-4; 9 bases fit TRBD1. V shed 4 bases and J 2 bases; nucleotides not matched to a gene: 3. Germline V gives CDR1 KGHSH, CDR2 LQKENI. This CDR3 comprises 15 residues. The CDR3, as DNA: TGTGCCAGCTCACTAGGACAGGGGTCCAAAAACATTCAGTACTTC. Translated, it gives CASSLGQGSKNIQYF.

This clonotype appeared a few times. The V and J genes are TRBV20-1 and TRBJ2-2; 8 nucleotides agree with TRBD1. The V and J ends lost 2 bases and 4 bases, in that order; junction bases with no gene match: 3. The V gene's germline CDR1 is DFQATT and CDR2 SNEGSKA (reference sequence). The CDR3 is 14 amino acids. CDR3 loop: CSARRGQGTGELFF. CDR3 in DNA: TGCAGTGCTAGACGAGGACAGGGCACCGGGGAGCTGTTTTTT.

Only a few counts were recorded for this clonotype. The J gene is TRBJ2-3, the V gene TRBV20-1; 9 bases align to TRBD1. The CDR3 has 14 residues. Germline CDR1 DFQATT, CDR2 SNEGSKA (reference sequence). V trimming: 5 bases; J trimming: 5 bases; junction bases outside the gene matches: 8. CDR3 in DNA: TGCAGTGCTCTAAGACAGGGGGAAGGAGATACGCAGTATTTT. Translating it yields CSALRQGEGDTQYF.

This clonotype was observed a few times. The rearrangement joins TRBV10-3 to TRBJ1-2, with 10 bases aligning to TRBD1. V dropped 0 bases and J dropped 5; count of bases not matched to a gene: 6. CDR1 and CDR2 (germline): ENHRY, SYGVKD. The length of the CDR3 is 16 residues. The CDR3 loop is CAISESGTGELYGYTF. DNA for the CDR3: TGTGCCATCAGTGAGTCGGGGACAGGGGAGCTGTATGGCTACACCTTC.

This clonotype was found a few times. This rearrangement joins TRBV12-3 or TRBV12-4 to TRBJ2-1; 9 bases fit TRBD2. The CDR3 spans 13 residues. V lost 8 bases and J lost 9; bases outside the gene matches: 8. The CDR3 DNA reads TGTGCCAGCCCACGAGCGGGAGGCTGTGAGCAGTTCTTC. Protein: CASPRAGGCEQFF.

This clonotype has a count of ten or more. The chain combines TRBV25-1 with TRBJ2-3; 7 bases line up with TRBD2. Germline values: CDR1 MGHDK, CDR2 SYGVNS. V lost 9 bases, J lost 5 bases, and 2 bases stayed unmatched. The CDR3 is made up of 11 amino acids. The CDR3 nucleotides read TGTGCCAGTGCGGGGGTAGATACGCAGTATTTT. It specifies CASAGVDTQYF.